The subject of this entry is one T cell receptor beta chain. Its specific antigen is unknown. Base-call qualities are not available, and no considerably larger clone is one nucleotide away. This record comes from a study of graft-versus-host responses after intestinal transplantation (TCRdb year 2021). For the study in its entirety: Recipients received multivisceral, liver-intestinal, or isolated intestinal transplants. The cohort enrolled 20 to 30 intestinal transplant recipients including one retransplant, and 3 patients lacking pretransplant specimens were excluded. A peak of at least 4% donor T cells among recipient peripheral blood mononuclear cells was the definition used for donor T cell macrochimerism. Rather than being sequenced by the commercial service, samples from a few later patients were sequenced in-house on an Illumina MiSeq and processed with MiXCR. After intestinal transplantation, graft-versus-host and host-versus-graft alloreactive T cell clones were followed in the graft, circulation and bone marrow using bulk TCR-beta CDR3 sequencing. Alloreactive clones were identified by sequencing pre-transplant mixed lymphocyte reaction products and comparing these products with unstimulated pre-transplant donor and recipient T cells. Every recipient was given anti-thymocyte globulin induction, followed by 2 to 3 years of maintenance tacrolimus and steroids. Summary of the overall study and its limitations: Early after transplant, peak levels of circulating GvH clones were associated with declines in HvG clones. GvH clones were found in recipient bone marrow, and some of the GvH clones appeared earlier in ileal mucosa or blood, which is consistent with an intestinal mucosal origin. High GvH to HvG T cell clonal ratios were observed in the allografts of patients with donor T cell macrochimerism. The conclusions were limited by the relatively low number and heterogeneity of the intestinal transplant patients.

Receptors were amplified or captured by the immunoSEQ multiplex PCR assay. In most patients, genomic DNA was isolated using the Qiagen DNeasy Blood and Tissue Kit and sent frozen to Adaptive Biotechnologies for TCR sequencing. For most patients, genomic DNA was subjected to high-throughput TCR-beta CDR3 sequencing by Adaptive Biotechnologies. For the original study's pipeline: TCR sequencing data were retrieved from Adaptive's ImmunoSEQ software for around 19 patients, whereas a few other patients were processed with MiXCR and VDJtools. To correct CD4 versus CD8 sorting errors, sequences present in both subsets at a frequency ratio below 5:1 were removed. CDR3 nucleotide sequences shared between donor and recipient were removed because their origin could not be assigned. Alloreactive clones required at least 2-fold expansion over unstimulated cells and minimum CFSE-low frequency of 0.002% (template counts) or 0.001% (read counts). Clones were considered mappable if detected in sequenced pre-transplant spleen, lymph node, or MLR CFSE-low populations of the donor or recipient. Cumulative frequency of alloreactive clones was calculated as a percentage of all sequences weighted by copy number. TCRdb provides this immuneACCESS table in a form limited to in-frame rearrangements. Some clones are lacking; in checked studies, under half of them reflect an unresolved V gene, and why the rest are absent is not known. V and J calls and clone size are those listed in that table; D and trimming were worked out from the DNA. Within this sample are just over 40,000 clones, with approximately 95% of them counted one time only. Approximately 0.54% of the sample rests with the top ten.

The CDR3 runs 17 amino acids, cysteine and phenylalanine included. The entry retains the CDR3 DNA only, 51 bases that are in frame from base 1. V is reduced by 7 bases and J by 0 bases, leaving a spacing of 19 bases between them. CDR1 and CDR2 are drawn from the germline V gene: ENHRY, SYGVKD. The time point label for this specimen denotes: cells obtained before transplantation from donor or recipient. CD3+CD4+ and CD3+CD8+ populations were FACS-sorted from unstimulated pre-transplant donor and recipient cells taken from spleen or lymph nodes. The rearrangement joined TRBV10-3 to TRBJ2-1, with the D gene uncertain. Sequenced here: unstimulated CD8+ T cells sorted from spleen or lymph node cells, sampled before transplant. The TCR was taken from a human donor who was the organ donor for an intestinal transplant. CDR3 loop: CAIKKGPFPLSYNEQFF. The DNA sequence reads TGTGCCATCAAGAAGGGTCCGTTCCCGCTCTCCTACAATGAGCAGTTCTTC.